Listed below are T cell receptor beta chains from one sample, sequenced in a study of blood T cell repertoires in COVID-19. Only in-frame clones appear in the TCRdb table, and some are missing; sequencing was by immunoSEQ multiplex PCR. The table shows approximately 94,000 clones, with just over 90% occurring only once. Source material: peripheral blood. These TCRs come from a man between 50 and 59 years old with active COVID-19. The CDR3 runs from the conserved cysteine through the conserved F or W. The order of the fields is V gene, J gene, clone size, D gene, CDR3 protein, CDR3 DNA. The D gene is left open where the match is weak. Clone size appears in some rows only: once, few, many, or a class for an expanded clone.

>TRBV10-2|TRBJ2-7|.|.
CASSDRGRVREQYF
TGCGCCAGCAGTGACCGCGGCAGGGTACGCGAGCAGTACTTC
>TRBV23-1|TRBJ1-3|.|.
CAPRPTSGNTIYF
TGCGCCCCGCGGCCGACCTCTGGAAACACCATATATTTT
>TRBV7-8|TRBJ2-3|.|TRBD2
CASSFREGRTDTQYF
TGTGCCAGCAGCTTCCGGGAGGGCCGCACAGATACGCAGTATTTT
>TRBV9|TRBJ1-1|few|.
CASRRGTEAFF
TGTGCCAGCCGGCGGGGTACTGAAGCTTTCTTT
>TRBV3-1/TRBV3-2|TRBJ2-2|.|.
CASSRGGQGLTGRELFF
TGTGCCAGCAGCCGGGGGGGGCAGGGCCTGACCGGGAGGGAGCTGTTTTTT
>TRBV5-1|TRBJ2-6|.|TRBD1
CASSSTGDGANVLTF
TGCGCCAGCAGCTCCACAGGGGATGGGGCCAACGTCCTGACTTTC
>TRBV6-4|TRBJ2-3|.|TRBD2
CASSPSGGGTDTQYF
TGTGCCAGCAGTCCTAGCGGGGGGGGCACAGATACGCAGTATTTT
>TRBV6-6|TRBJ1-2|once|.
CASSPGVGYGYTF
TGTGCCAGCAGCCCAGGGGTGGGCTATGGCTACACCTTC
>TRBV12-3/TRBV12-4|TRBJ1-5|once|.
CASSLQNQPQHF
TGTGCCAGCAGTTTGCAGAATCAGCCCCAGCATTTT
>TRBV6-5|TRBJ2-6|.|.
CASSRTGANVLTF
TGTGCCAGCAGTCGTACTGGGGCCAACGTCCTGACTTTC
>TRBV5-6|TRBJ1-5|once|.
CASSLPGSDQPQHF
TGTGCCAGCAGCCTCCCAGGGTCGGACCAGCCCCAGCATTTT
>TRBV6-1|TRBJ2-1|.|TRBD2
CASSEFALAGATEQFF
TGTGCCAGCAGCGAATTCGCGCTAGCGGGGGCGACTGAGCAGTTCTTC
>TRBV9|TRBJ2-1|.|TRBD1
CASSVPGQGSYNEQFF
TGTGCCAGCAGCGTCCCGGGACAGGGATCCTACAATGAGCAGTTCTTC
>TRBV3-1/TRBV3-2|TRBJ1-5|few|.
CASSQASNQPQHF
TGTGCCAGCAGCCAAGCGAGCAATCAGCCCCAGCATTTT
>TRBV5-8|TRBJ1-4|.|.
CASRSGSGFEKLFF
TGTGCCAGCAGAAGCGGTTCCGGGTTTGAAAAACTGTTTTTT
>TRBV1|TRBJ2-6|.|.
CTSSRGREEEAGANVLTF
TGCACCAGCAGCCGTGGCAGGGAGGAAGAAGCTGGGGCCAACGTCCTGACTTTC
>TRBV10-3|TRBJ2-1|.|.
CAISDYGAINEQFF
TGTGCCATCAGTGATTATGGGGCGATCAATGAGCAGTTCTTC
>TRBV28|TRBJ1-6|once|.
CASTLRTDSPLHF
TGTGCCAGCACCCTTCGGACTGACTCACCCCTCCACTTT
>TRBV6-5|TRBJ2-1|once|TRBD2
CASSFGQAGRAHEQFF
TGTGCCAGCAGTTTCGGACAAGCGGGAAGGGCGCATGAGCAGTTCTTC
>TRBV2|TRBJ2-1|.|.
CASRRTESSYNEQFF
TGTGCCAGCAGACGGACTGAGAGCTCCTACAATGAGCAGTTCTTC
>TRBV6-6|TRBJ1-1|.|TRBD1
CASSFGQGAGNTEAFF
TGTGCCAGCAGTTTCGGACAGGGGGCCGGGAACACTGAAGCTTTCTTT
>TRBV2|TRBJ2-2|once|.
CASSGLAVTGELFF
TGTGCCAGCAGTGGTCTGGCCGTTACCGGGGAGCTGTTTTTT
>TRBV19|TRBJ1-4|.|.
CASKRTTSKVPREKLFF
TGTGCCAGTAAGAGGACAACTTCCAAGGTCCCCCGCGAAAAACTGTTTTTT
>TRBV11-2|TRBJ2-3|once|TRBD1
CASSYPRDSSTDTQYF
TGTGCCAGCAGCTATCCCAGGGACAGCAGCACAGATACGCAGTATTTT
>TRBV5-6|TRBJ1-5|.|.
CASSLGHQPQHF
TGTGCCAGCAGCCTGGGGCACCAGCCCCAGCATTTT
>TRBV5-1|TRBJ2-3|.|.
CASSLAGDTDTQYF
TGCGCCAGCAGCTTGGCGGGGGACACAGATACGCAGTATTTT
>TRBV4-1|TRBJ2-3|.|TRBD2
CASSHIGLAGDKNTQYF
TGCGCCAGCAGCCACATAGGACTAGCGGGAGATAAAAATACGCAGTATTTT
>TRBV11-2|TRBJ1-2|.|TRBD1
CASSLRGGQGSSGYTF
TGTGCCAGCAGCTTAAGAGGGGGACAGGGTTCTAGTGGCTACACCTTC
>TRBV4-1|TRBJ2-5|once|TRBD2
CASSPTPRTSGVWQTQYF
TGCGCCAGCAGCCCCACACCTAGGACTAGCGGGGTGTGGCAGACCCAGTACTTC
>TRBV19|TRBJ2-3|.|TRBD2
CASSMYVAGGDTQYF
TGTGCCAGTAGTATGTATGTAGCGGGGGGGGATACGCAGTATTTT
>TRBV6-2/TRBV6-3|TRBJ1-5|few|.
CASSFEPDQPQHF
TGTGCCAGCAGTTTCGAACCGGATCAGCCCCAGCATTTT
>TRBV3-1/TRBV3-2|TRBJ1-5|.|.
CASSQGTENQPQHF
TGTGCCAGCAGCCAAGGGACAGAGAATCAGCCCCAGCATTTT
>TRBV6-5|TRBJ2-1|.|TRBD2
CASTPGGASNEQFF
TGTGCCAGCACCCCGGGGGGGGCTAGCAATGAGCAGTTCTTC
>TRBV5-1|TRBJ2-1|few|TRBD2
CASSFGLADYNEQFF
TGCGCCAGCAGCTTTGGACTAGCGGATTACAATGAGCAGTTCTTC
>TRBV29-1|TRBJ1-1|.|.
CSVDWGGNTEAFF
TGCAGCGTTGATTGGGGGGGGAACACTGAAGCTTTCTTT
>TRBV6-6|TRBJ1-5|.|TRBD1
CASMGGGTGDNQPQHF
TGTGCCAGCATGGGGGGAGGGACAGGGGACAATCAGCCCCAGCATTTT
>TRBV19|TRBJ2-2|.|TRBD2
CASIRTSGIGTGELFF
TGTGCCAGTATTCGGACTAGCGGGATCGGCACCGGGGAGCTGTTTTTT
>TRBV6-2/TRBV6-3|TRBJ2-1|.|TRBD2
CASSYGGTSGRHKQFF
TGTGCCAGCAGTTACGGGGGGACTAGCGGGAGACATAAGCAGTTCTTC
>TRBV5-5|TRBJ1-4|.|.
CASSSRQRGVNEKLFF
TGTGCCAGCAGCTCACGACAGAGAGGAGTTAATGAAAAACTGTTTTTT
>TRBV11-2|TRBJ2-1|few|.
CASSLDYRYEQFF
TGTGCCAGCAGCTTAGATTACAGGTATGAGCAGTTCTTC
>TRBV30|TRBJ2-6|.|.
CAGLSRSGANVLTF
TGTGCCGGTCTCTCGCGCTCTGGGGCCAACGTCCTGACTTTC